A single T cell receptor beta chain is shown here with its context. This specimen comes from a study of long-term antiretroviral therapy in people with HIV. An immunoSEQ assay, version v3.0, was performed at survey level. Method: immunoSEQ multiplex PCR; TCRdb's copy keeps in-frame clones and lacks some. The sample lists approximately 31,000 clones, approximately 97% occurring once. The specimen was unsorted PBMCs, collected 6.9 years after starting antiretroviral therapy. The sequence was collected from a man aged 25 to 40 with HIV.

Here the CDR3 DNA reads TGTGCCAGCAGCGCCTACCAAAATGAGCAGTTCTTC. Its protein product is CASSAYQNEQFF. The chain couples TRBV5-6 to TRBJ2-1; D is undetermined. The V end was cut by 4 bases, the J end by 7 bases, with 9 bases between. This CDR3 contains 12 residues. CDR1 is SGHDT, CDR2 YYEEEE, per germline.